The 26 T cell receptor beta chains given below trace back to one sample, sequenced in a study of tumor-infiltrating lymphocytes in primary liver carcinoma (dated by TCRdb to the late 2010s). Sequencer: Illumina HiSeq 2500. A constant-region primer and ProtoScript II reverse transcriptase were used to reverse-transcribe TCRbeta-specific cDNA from roughly 0.55 ug total RNA. Construction of the TCRbeta libraries relied on three nested rounds of multiplex PCR, following a slightly modified ARM-PCR procedure. Each of the first two PCR rounds ran for approximately 10 cycles using multiplex TRBV1-TRBV30 forward primers together with a Cbeta reverse primer. In-frame beta chains were kept once TCRdb had trimmed the public reads at Q25 with fastp and called clones with MiXCR. Identical CDR3 proteins give one entry, which carries the most common genes and DNA. The sample records under 200,000 distinct CDR3 sequences, approximately 65% of which are singletons. The leading ten clones occupy roughly 6.8% of the sample.

Blood RNA was extracted from unsorted whole blood with TRIzol reagent; germline DNA came from the DNeasy Blood & Tissue kit. The sequencing sample was made of peripheral blood. The source is a woman aged 55-75 years with primary liver carcinoma and hepatitis B virus infection.

This clonotype came up many times. The genes are TRBV5-4 and TRBJ2-1; TRBD2 matches 9 bases. V dropped 5 bases and J dropped 6; count of bases not matched to a gene: 9. This CDR3 is 15 amino acids long. CDR1 and CDR2 (germline): SGHNT, YYREEE (reference sequence). The CDR3 DNA reads as TGTGCCAGCAGGCGGGCTAGCGGGGCCCCCAATGAGCAGTTCTTC. Protein sequence: CASRRASGAPNEQFF.

The chain has TRBV20-1 and TRBJ2-2; D uncertain. The V end was cut by 4 bases, the J end by 6 bases, with 9 bases between. The CDR3 is made up of 12 amino acids. CDR1 is DFQATT, CDR2 SNEGSKA, per germline (reference sequence). DNA of the CDR3: TGCAGTGCTAATACTTGGGCCGGGGAGCTGTTTTTT. As protein: CSANTWAGELFF.

The J gene is TRBJ2-7, the V gene TRBV5-1, with a weak D call TRBD2 (5 bases). CDR1 SGHRS and CDR2 YFSETQ come from the germline V gene. CDR3 length: 13 residues. V lost 0 bases, J lost 3 bases, and 7 bases lay in between. In nucleotides, the CDR3 is TGCGCCAGCAGCTTGGAACGGGACTACGAGCAGTACTTC. Translation: CASSLERDYEQYF.

This clonotype was seen once. This could be a read error, since a much larger clone is one nucleotide away. This chain links TRBV4-2 with TRBJ1-4, with a weak D call TRBD1 (6 bases). This CDR3 is 16 amino acids long. The germline V gene has CDR1 LGHNA and CDR2 YNFKEQ. In DNA form, the CDR3 reads TGTGCCAGCGGCCAAGATGTGACAGGTCTAAATGAAAAACTGTTTTTT. Residues: CASGQDVTGLNEKLFF.

The chain links TRBV11-2 to TRBJ1-3, with 8 bases matching TRBD1. The CDR3 has 13 amino acids. CDR1 SGHAT and CDR2 FQNNGV come from the germline V gene. V lost 11 bases to trimming and J lost 7 bases; unmatched junction nucleotides: 10. CDR3 sequence (DNA): TGTGCCGGCATAAGGACAGGGTTGAACACCATATATTTT. This sequence encodes CAGIRTGLNTIYF.

A remark on this clonotype: Here the CDR3 omits its conserved ending phenylalanine or tryptophan, so a read error is the likely source. The V gene is TRBV29-1, the J gene TRBJ2-1; D may be TRBD1 (6 bases). The CDR3 is made up of 12 amino acids. Per the germline V gene, CDR1 is SQVTM and CDR2 is ANQGSEA. CDR3 in amino acids: CSSWTDYNEQFL. As DNA, the CDR3 is TGCAGTTCGTGGACAGATTACAATGAGCAGTTCCTC.

This clonotype was recorded many times. The rearrangement joins TRBV5-6 to TRBJ1-1; D possibly corresponds to TRBD1 (5 bases). V lost 4 bases to trimming and J lost 4 bases, with 8 bases between them. Germline values: CDR1 SGHDT, CDR2 YYEEEE. The CDR3 is 12 amino acids. As DNA, the CDR3 is TGTGCCAGCAGCCCCGGGGGCACTGAAGCTTTCTTT. It is translated as CASSPGGTEAFF.

Notes on this clonotype: Since no conserved phenylalanine or tryptophan closes the CDR3, a read error is the likely cause. The chain carries TRBV29-1 and TRBJ2-1; perhaps TRBD2 as D (5 bases). V lost 4 bases, J lost 7 bases, and 23 bases lay in between. The CDR3 is 16 amino acids. CDR1 and CDR2 (germline): SQVTM, ANQGSEA. The DNA for the CDR3 is TGCAGCGTTGCAGACCCCACTAGTGAACTATATAATGAGCAGTTCCTC. This translates into CSVADPTSELYNEQFL.

This clonotype was recorded at least ten times. The CDR3 loop is CASSQTSGRGETQYF. The CDR3 nucleotides are TGTGCCAGCAGCCAAACTAGCGGGAGAGGCGAGACCCAGTACTTC. The chain joins TRBV11-2 to TRBJ2-5; 11 nucleotides match TRBD2. CDR3 size: 15 residues. The ends lost 5 bases at V and 5 bases at J; junction bases unmatched: 7. CDR1 SGHAT and CDR2 FQNNGV come from the germline V gene.

Notes on this clonotype: The junction and the germline gene differ at one end; a read error may be behind it. V and J are TRBV29-1 and TRBJ2-2; possible D gene TRBD2, 6 bases. Germline V lookup: CDR1 SQVTM, CDR2 ANQGSEA. CDR3 size: 14 residues. The CDR3 region is CSVSRDSNTGGLFF. In nucleotides, the CDR3 is TGCAGCGTTTCCCGGGATAGCAACACCGGGGGGCTGTTTTTT.

This clonotype was seen a few times. V is TRBV7-8 and J is TRBJ1-2; 7 nucleotides align to TRBD1. Trimming took 5 bases from V and 3 from J; bases not matched to a gene: 12. The CDR3 is made up of 16 amino acids. Germline V gives CDR1 SGHVS, CDR2 FQNEAQ. The CDR3: CASSPGVRDSYYGYTF. The CDR3 nucleotides are TGTGCCAGCAGCCCCGGCGTACGGGACAGTTACTATGGCTACACCTTC.

On this clonotype: No DNA is shown, since the ends of the CDR3 on it are uncertain; the CDR3 is the one TCRdb lists. The V call is TRBV11-2, the J call TRBJ1-2; the DNA was not used to check the table's D call, TRBD1. CDR1 is SGHAT and CDR2 is FQNNGV in the germline V gene. The CDR3 extends over 19 residues, inclusive of both ends. CDR3: CAISRTRDIAGGKHYGCTF.

This sequence joins TRBV11-3 and TRBJ1-1, with a tentative D call TRBD1 (5 bases). Per the germline V gene, CDR1 is SGHNT and CDR2 is YENEEA. This CDR3 comprises 13 residues. V lost 7 bases, J lost 5 bases, and 14 bases lay in between. CDR3 DNA sequence: TGTGCCAGCACGCATGGCAGGGCTACTGAAGCTTTCTTT. Translation: CASTHGRATEAFF.

Points on this clonotype: Possible read error: a much larger clone is one base away. The gene calls are TRBV7-8 and TRBJ2-3, with D possibly TRBD2 on 5 matching bases. CDR1 is SGHVS, CDR2 FQNEAQ, per germline. The CDR3 is 16 amino acids. CDR3 sequence (DNA): TGTGCCAACAGCTTCAAGCGGTCTATTCTGGCAGATACGCAGTATTTT. Protein: CANSFKRSILADTQYF.

Note on this clonotype: The conserved phenylalanine or tryptophan normally closing the CDR3 is absent here, so this likely arose from a read error. The DNA is omitted, as the CDR3 cannot be located on it reliably, and the CDR3 follows TCRdb's listing. This chain joins TRBV11-1 and TRBJ2-7. In germline, CDR1 is SGHAT, CDR2 FQDESV (reference sequence). The CDR3 spans 15 residues, counting both ends. This CDR3 is CASSLGSRVSYEQYL.

Only a few counts were recorded for this clonotype. A read error is possible here, since a much larger clone lies one base away. V is TRBV28 and J is TRBJ2-1; weak D call: TRBD2 (6 bases). The CDR3 sequence is 15 residues long. In germline, CDR1 is MDHEN, CDR2 SYDVKM. In nucleotides, the CDR3 is TGTACCAGCAGTTTATGGGGGGAAGGAAACAATGAGCAGTTCTTC. Its translation is CTSSLWGEGNNEQFF.

This chain links TRBV11-2 with TRBJ2-7, with D possibly matching TRBD2 (5 bases). V was clipped by 10 bases and J by 5 bases, with 15 bases between them. CDR3 size: 12 residues. Germline V gives CDR1 SGHAT, CDR2 FQNNGV. This chain's CDR3 is CANGNTRHEQYF. Here the CDR3 DNA reads TGTGCCAACGGCAACACTAGACACGAGCAGTACTTC. Together with reference TRBV11-2 and TRBJ2-7, the CDR3 gives the full variable domain: EAGVAQSPRYKIIEKRQSVAFWCNPISGHATLYWYQQILGQGPKLLIQFQNNGVVDDSQLPKDRFSAERLKGVDSTLKIQPAKLEDSAVYLCANGNTRHEQYFGPGTRLTVT.

Note on this clonotype: One end of the junction does not line up with germline, which may come from a read error. This sequence joins TRBV11-3 and TRBJ2-1; maybe TRBD2 (5 bases). The germline V gene has CDR1 SGHNT and CDR2 YENEEA. CDR3 length equals 17 residues. DNA of the CDR3: TGTACCAGCAGCTTAGGGTTCGGCGGGCTCTCCCACAATGAGCAGTTCTTC. Its protein is CTSSLGFGGLSHNEQFF.

The sample holds many counts of this clonotype. This chain links TRBV6-2 or TRBV6-3 with TRBJ1-1, with no clear D. The germline gives CDR1 MNHEY, CDR2 SVGEGT. V gave up 6 bases and J gave up 3 bases, with 8 bases separating them. This CDR3 is built from 12 residues. The CDR3 sequence: CASSELYTEAFF. CDR3 DNA: TGTGCCAGCAGCGAGTTGTACACTGAAGCTTTCTTT.

As regards this clonotype: An end of the junction does not agree with germline; a read error may underlie this. This chain links TRBV28 with TRBJ1-5; the D gene is possibly TRBD1 (6 bases). The germline V gene encodes CDR1 MDHEN and CDR2 SYDVKM. The CDR3 is 14 amino acids. The CDR3 here is CASSFWTVTQSQHF. CDR3 DNA sequence: TGTGCCAGCAGTTTTTGGACAGTGACTCAGTCCCAGCATTTT. The entire variable domain, with the rest obtained from reference TRBV28 and TRBJ1-5, is as follows: DVKVTQSSRYLVKRTGEKVFLECVQDMDHENMFWYRQDPGLGLRLIYFSYDVKMKEKGDIPEGYSVSREKKERFSLILESASTNQTSMYLCASSFWTVTQSQHFGDGTRLSIL.

This clonotype was recorded at least ten times. The genes are TRBV11-2 and TRBJ2-2; D gene ambiguous. V was clipped by 0 bases and J by 3 bases, with 8 bases between them. This CDR3 spans 15 amino acids. Germline CDR1 and CDR2: SGHAT and FQNNGV. CDR3 coding DNA: TGTGCCAGCAGCTTAGAACAGTCTCACACCGGGGAGCTGTTTTTT. Translating it yields CASSLEQSHTGELFF.

In regard to this clonotype: Likely a read error: the CDR3 ends without its conserved phenylalanine or tryptophan. J is TRBJ2-3 and V is TRBV6-2 or TRBV6-3, with 8 bases that match TRBD2. Germline V CDR1 and CDR2: MNHEY, SVGEGT. The CDR3 has 15 amino acids. The CDR3 protein is CAGSWSGSITDTQYL. Written as DNA, the CDR3 is TGTGCCGGCAGTTGGAGCGGGAGTATTACAGATACGCAGTATCTT.

Of note for this clonotype: The missing conserved phenylalanine or tryptophan at the end of this CDR3 makes a read error likely. This chain connects TRBV11-1 to TRBJ2-3, with D possibly matching TRBD1 (5 bases). This CDR3 has 15 amino acids. Deletions cut 2 bases from V and 3 bases from J, with 12 bases between. Germline values: CDR1 SGHAT, CDR2 FQDESV (reference sequence). The CDR3 loop is CASSLLAGKTDTQYL. As DNA, the CDR3 is TGTGCCAGCAGCTTATTAGCAGGGAAGACAGATACGCAGTATTTA.

This clonotype was seen at least ten times. The chain carries TRBV4-1 and TRBJ2-2; D is unresolved. Per germline, CDR1 MGHRA and CDR2 YSYEKL. This CDR3 contains 13 residues. The ends were cut back, 0 bases at V and 3 bases at J, with 2 bases in the middle. CDR3 nucleotide sequence: TGCGCCAGCAGCCAAGATTACACCGGGGAGCTGTTTTTT. It codes for CASSQDYTGELFF.

This clonotype came up many times. V and J are TRBV28 and TRBJ2-7; D remains ambiguous. The CDR3 sequence is 15 residues long. V shed 5 bases and J shed 0 bases, with 14 bases lying between them. Germline loops: CDR1 MDHEN, CDR2 SYDVKM. The chain's CDR3 is CASSPPASFSYEQYF. As DNA, the CDR3 is TGTGCCAGCAGTCCTCCGGCAAGCTTCTCCTACGAGCAGTACTTC.

The sample holds one count of this clonotype. The junction shows a germline mismatch at one end, possibly a read error. The chain has TRBV14 and TRBJ1-1, with no clear D. The germline gives CDR1 SGHDN, CDR2 FVKESK. The CDR3 totals 13 residues. In nucleotides, the CDR3 is TGTGCCAGCAGCCAAGATCTTGGTACTGATGCTTTCTTT. It is translated as CASSQDLGTDAFF.